The clone carrying this T cell receptor beta chain turned up a few times. The data belong to a study of blood T cell repertoires in COVID-19. Study summary: Specimens from acute and convalescent COVID-19 originated in the United States, Italy and Spain. From T cells, B-cell-depleted T cells, or PBMCs came the material, which was cDNA or gDNA.

The CDR3 covers 15 residues. Germline lookup yields CDR1 MNHEY and CDR2 SMNVEV (reference sequence). Trimming removed 6 bases from V and 2 bases from J; junction bases left unmatched: 2. Methods used by the authors: Quantification of nucleated cells was approximated via reference gene primer amplification. The method was immunoSEQ multiplex PCR; TCRdb's version includes in-frame clones alone and lacks a portion of them. D and trimming come from the DNA, and the V and J calls and clone size come from that table. The data show more than 100,000 clones, about 80% seen once. The sequenced sample consisted of peripheral blood. The chain combines TRBV27 with TRBJ2-3; TRBD2 matches 13 bases. This receptor was taken from a human donor in a cohort sampled during active or convalescent COVID-19. The CDR3 DNA sequence: TGTGCCAGCAGACTAGCGGGGGGGACCACAGATACGCAGTATTTT. Residues: CASRLAGGTTDTQYF.